Described below is a single T cell receptor (beta chain) sequence and its context. Its antigen remains unknown. This sample was included in a study of CD8 T cells in ankylosing spondylitis. Whole-study findings and limits: Disease-linked clones, CD8+, were relatively rare in peripheral blood. About 8 highly homologous variants made up a TCR beta motif, and this motif appeared characteristic of ankylosing spondylitis blood.

J was trimmed by 2 bases and V by 6 bases; bases with no gene match: 9. Germline V gene sequence: CDR1 ENHRY, CDR2 SYGVKD. The CDR3 length is 16 residues. Quantitative barcoded 5'-RACE was used to prepare TCR beta libraries. TCRdb fed the 5' RACE reads into MiXCR, producing one record per CDR3 protein. In the table there are fewer than 550,000 distinct CDR3 sequences, roughly 5.2% of which are singletons. The sample was blood, either unsorted or a sorted T cell fraction (not recorded which). The TCR was taken from a male donor with ankylosing spondylitis. This sequence joins TRBV10-3 and TRBJ2-1; 8 bases fit TRBD2. CDR3 DNA sequence: TGTGCCATCAGCGTAACTAGCGGCACCGCCTACAATGAGCAGTTCTTC. Amino acid sequence: CAISVTSGTAYNEQFF.